This TCR beta chain derives from a study of regulatory T cells in long-lasting Graves disease. CDR3-region Arm-PCR and iRepertoire HTBI primers produced the TCR beta libraries. MiXCR, run by TCRdb on the multiplex PCR reads, gives a single entry per CDR3 protein. Of about 310,000 distinct CDR3 sequences detected, about 18% appear once; the ten largest clones hold about 40%. Described time point: newly diagnosed GD, antithyroid drugs for less than 3 months. Preparation of the TCR library used RNA extracted from PBMCs. This clonotype was seen a few times. After removal of 0 bases from V and 0 bases from J, the junction contained 1 base not matched to a gene. The CDR3 loop spans 16 amino acids. Germline V lookup: CDR1 SGHTA, CDR2 FQGNSA.

The sample here was peripheral blood mononuclear cells (PBMCs), taken at new diagnosis, from a patient treated with antithyroid drugs. This TCR was sampled from a female donor with Graves disease. The chain has TRBV7-2 and TRBJ1-5, with 8 bases matching TRBD1. Written as DNA, the CDR3 is TGTGCCAGCAGCTTAGCCAGGGGGCTTAGCAATCAGCCCCAGCATTTT. Its translation is CASSLARGLSNQPQHF.